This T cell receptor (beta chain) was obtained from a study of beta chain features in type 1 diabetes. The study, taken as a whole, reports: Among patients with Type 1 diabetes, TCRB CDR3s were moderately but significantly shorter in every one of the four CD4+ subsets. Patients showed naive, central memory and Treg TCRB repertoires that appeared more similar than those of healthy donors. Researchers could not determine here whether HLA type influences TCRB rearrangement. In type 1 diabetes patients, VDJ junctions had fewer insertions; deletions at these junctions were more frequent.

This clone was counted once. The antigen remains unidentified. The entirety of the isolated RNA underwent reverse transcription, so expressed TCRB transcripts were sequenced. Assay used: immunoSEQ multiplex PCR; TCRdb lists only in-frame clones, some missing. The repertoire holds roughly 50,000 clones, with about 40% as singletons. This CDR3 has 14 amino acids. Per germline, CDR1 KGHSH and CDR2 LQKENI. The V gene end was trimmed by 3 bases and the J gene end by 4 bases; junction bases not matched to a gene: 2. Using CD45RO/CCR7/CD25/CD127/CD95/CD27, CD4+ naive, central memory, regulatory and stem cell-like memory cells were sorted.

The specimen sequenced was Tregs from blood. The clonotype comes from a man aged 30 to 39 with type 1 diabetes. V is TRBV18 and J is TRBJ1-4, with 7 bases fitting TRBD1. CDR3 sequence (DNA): TGTGCCAGCTCACCGGGACAGTTTAATGAAAAACTGTTTTTT. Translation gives CASSPGQFNEKLFF.